A single sample is the source of the 9 T cell receptor beta chains below, sequenced in a study of blood T cell repertoires in COVID-19. Repertoires were generated with immunoSEQ multiplex PCR, while TCRdb's copy carries only in-frame clones and drops some. The sample lists fewer than 300,000 clones; 88% were seen once. The sample comprised peripheral blood. The receptors originated from a woman in her forties who had recovered from COVID-19.

This chain links TRBV5-6 with TRBJ2-1, with 9 bases identical to TRBD2. V shed 0 bases and J 4 bases; nucleotides not matched to a gene: 11. The CDR3 length is 18 residues. The germline gives CDR1 SGHDT, CDR2 YYEEEE. CDR3 region: CASSLGGGAGGGYNEQFF. CDR3 DNA sequence: TGTGCCAGCAGCTTGGGTGGGGGAGCGGGAGGAGGGTACAATGAGCAGTTCTTC.

The chain combines TRBV3-1 (or the pseudogene TRBV3-2) with TRBJ1-1; D is uncertain. Per the germline V gene, CDR1 is LGHDT and CDR2 is YNNKEL (reference sequence). Deletions cut 2 bases from V and 6 bases from J, with 10 bases between. The CDR3 is 13 residues long. In DNA, the CDR3 is TGTGCCAGCAGCCAAATGAGTCGGGCTGAAGCTTTCTTT. Translation gives CASSQMSRAEAFF.

The chain combines TRBV14 with TRBJ1-2; D remains unclear. The CDR3 is made up of 16 amino acids. The V and J ends lost 0 bases and 7 bases respectively, with 18 bases between them. The germline V gene encodes CDR1 SGHDN and CDR2 FVKESK. CDR3 residues: CASSQEVWRAGGGYTF. In DNA, the CDR3 is TGTGCCAGCAGCCAAGAAGTTTGGAGGGCCGGAGGTGGCTACACCTTC.

This chain uses TRBV21-1 with TRBJ2-7; the table's TRBD1 call for D was not verified on the DNA. TRBV21-1 is a pseudogene. The CDR3 length is 17 residues. CDR3 in DNA: TGTGCCAGCACCCCGGGACAGGGGCCTCACCCTTTGTACGAGCAGTACGTC. Amino acids: CASTPGQGPHPLYEQYV.

V and J are TRBV6-5 and TRBJ2-7; 8 positions agree with TRBD2. The trim removed 7 bases at V and 4 bases at J, leaving 6 bases unmatched. The CDR3 consists of 13 residues. Germline CDR1 MNHEY, CDR2 SVGAGI. CDR3 residues: CASMSGSGYEQYF. The CDR3 coding sequence is TGTGCCAGCATGAGCGGGAGCGGGTACGAGCAGTACTTC.

The chain is built from TRBV7-9 and TRBJ1-6; TRBD1 matches 8 bases. Germline CDR1 reads SEHNR; CDR2 reads FQNEAQ (reference sequence). Trimming cost V 8 bases and J 8 bases; bases outside gene matches: 5. This CDR3 is 13 amino acids long. CDR3 sequence reads: CASSDREYSPLHF. The CDR3 DNA reads as TGTGCCAGCTCGGACAGGGAGTATTCACCCCTCCACTTT. The variable domain in full, with the rest retrieved from reference TRBV7-9 and TRBJ1-6, is DTGVSQNPRHKITKRGQNVTFRCDPISEHNRLYWYRQTLGQGPEFLTYFQNEAQLEKSRLLSDRFSAERPKGSFSTLEIQRTEQGDSAMYLCASSDREYSPLHFGNGTRLTVT.

The V and J genes are TRBV5-8 and TRBJ1-2; 10 bases line up with TRBD1. This CDR3 is 17 amino acids long. CDR1 is SGHTS, CDR2 YDEGEE, per germline. Unmatched junction bases numbered 11, after V lost 4 bases and J lost 2 bases. The CDR3 DNA follows: TGTGCCAGCAGCCCTCAGACAGGGGGCATGACAAACTATGGCTACACCTTC. It encodes CASSPQTGGMTNYGYTF.

The chain carries TRBV6-2 or TRBV6-3 and TRBJ2-1; the match to TRBD2 covers 11 bases. The germline CDR1 and CDR2 sequences are MNHEY and SVGEGT. The length of the CDR3 is 16 residues. With V trimmed by 0 bases and J by 8 bases, 6 bases remained unmatched. The CDR3 DNA reads TGTGCCAGCAGTTACTCGAGGTTAGCGGGAGGGCATGAGCAGTTCTTC. Translating gives CASSYSRLAGGHEQFF.

This clone showed up just a few times. The gene calls are TRBV7-8 and TRBJ2-2, with unresolved D. V was shortened by 5 bases and J by 4 bases, with 14 bases between the two germline ends. This CDR3 contains 15 residues. CDR1 and CDR2 from the germline V gene are SGHVS and FQNEAQ. DNA for the CDR3: TGTGCCAGCAGCCGAGGCGGCCGTGGCACCGGGGAGCTGTTTTTT. It codes for CASSRGGRGTGELFF. Complete variable domain (other parts from reference TRBV7-8 and TRBJ2-2): GAGVSQSPRYKVAKRGQDVALRCDPISGHVSLFWYQQALGQGPEFLTYFQNEAQLDKSGLPSDRFFAERPEGSVSTLKIQRTQQEDSAVYLCASSRGGRGTGELFFGEGSRLTVL.